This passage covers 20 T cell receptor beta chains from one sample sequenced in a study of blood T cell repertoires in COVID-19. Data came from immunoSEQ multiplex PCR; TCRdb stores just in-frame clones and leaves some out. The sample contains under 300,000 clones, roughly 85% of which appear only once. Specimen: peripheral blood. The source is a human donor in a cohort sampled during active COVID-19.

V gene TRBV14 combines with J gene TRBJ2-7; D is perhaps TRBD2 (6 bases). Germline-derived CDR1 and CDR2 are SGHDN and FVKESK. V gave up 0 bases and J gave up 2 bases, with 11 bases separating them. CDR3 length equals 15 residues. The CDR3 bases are TGTGCCAGCAGCCAAGAGCTAGCGCAAGCCTACGAGCAGTACTTC. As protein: CASSQELAQAYEQYF.

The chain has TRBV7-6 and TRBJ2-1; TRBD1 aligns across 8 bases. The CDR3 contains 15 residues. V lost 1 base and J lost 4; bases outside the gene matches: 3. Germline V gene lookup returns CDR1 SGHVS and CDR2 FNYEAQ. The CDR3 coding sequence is TGTGCCAGCAGCTTAGGGGGGACAGGATACAATGAGCAGTTCTTC. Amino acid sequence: CASSLGGTGYNEQFF.

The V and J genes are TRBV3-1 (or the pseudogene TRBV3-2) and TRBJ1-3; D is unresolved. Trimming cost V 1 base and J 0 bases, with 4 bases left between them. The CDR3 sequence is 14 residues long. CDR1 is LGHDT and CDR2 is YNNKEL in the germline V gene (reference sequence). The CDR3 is CASSQVYSGNTIYF. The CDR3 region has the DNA TGTGCCAGCAGCCAAGTCTACTCTGGAAACACCATATATTTT.

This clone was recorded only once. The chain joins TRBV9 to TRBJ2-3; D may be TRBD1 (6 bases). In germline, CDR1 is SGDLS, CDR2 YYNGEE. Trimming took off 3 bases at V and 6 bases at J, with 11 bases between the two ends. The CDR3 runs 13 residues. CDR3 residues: CASSATGFDTQYF. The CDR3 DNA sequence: TGTGCCAGCAGCGCAACAGGGTTTGATACGCAGTATTTT.

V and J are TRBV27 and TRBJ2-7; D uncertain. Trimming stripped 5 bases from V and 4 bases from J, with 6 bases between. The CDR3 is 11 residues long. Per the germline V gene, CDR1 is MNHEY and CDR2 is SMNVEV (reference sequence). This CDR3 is CASSLRYEQYF. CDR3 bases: TGTGCCAGCAGTCTCCGGTACGAGCAGTACTTC.

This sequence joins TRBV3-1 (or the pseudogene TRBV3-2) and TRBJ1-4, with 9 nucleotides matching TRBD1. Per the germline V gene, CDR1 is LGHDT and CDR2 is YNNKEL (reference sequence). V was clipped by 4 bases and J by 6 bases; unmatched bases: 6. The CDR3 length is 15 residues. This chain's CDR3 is CASSPQGARYEKLFF. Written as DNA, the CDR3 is TGTGCCAGCAGCCCACAGGGGGCAAGGTATGAAAAACTGTTTTTT.

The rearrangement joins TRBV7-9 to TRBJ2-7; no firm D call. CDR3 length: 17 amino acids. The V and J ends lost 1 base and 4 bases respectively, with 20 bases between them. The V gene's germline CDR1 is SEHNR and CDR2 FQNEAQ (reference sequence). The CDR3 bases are TGTGCCAGCAGCTTAGTCACGGCCCGGCCGACACCTTACGAGCAGTACTTC. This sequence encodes CASSLVTARPTPYEQYF.

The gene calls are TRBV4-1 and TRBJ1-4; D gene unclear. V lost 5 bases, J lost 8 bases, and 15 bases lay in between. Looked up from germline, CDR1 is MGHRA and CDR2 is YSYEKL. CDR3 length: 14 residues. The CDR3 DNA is TGCGCCAGCAGCGACGATAAGAGGAGGGAAAAACTGTTTTTT. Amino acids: CASSDDKRREKLFF.

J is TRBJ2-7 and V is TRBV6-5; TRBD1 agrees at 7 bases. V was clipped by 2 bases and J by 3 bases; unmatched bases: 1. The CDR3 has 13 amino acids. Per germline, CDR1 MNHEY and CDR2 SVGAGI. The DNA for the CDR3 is TGTGCCAGCAGTTACCGGGACAGCTACGAGCAGTACTTC. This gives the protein CASSYRDSYEQYF.

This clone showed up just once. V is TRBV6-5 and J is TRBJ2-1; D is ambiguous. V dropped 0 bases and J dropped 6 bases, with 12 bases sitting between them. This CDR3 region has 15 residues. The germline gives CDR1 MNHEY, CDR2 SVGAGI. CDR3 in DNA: TGTGCCAGCAGTTACTCGATCCAGGTCCCCAATGAGCAGTTCTTC. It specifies CASSYSIQVPNEQFF.

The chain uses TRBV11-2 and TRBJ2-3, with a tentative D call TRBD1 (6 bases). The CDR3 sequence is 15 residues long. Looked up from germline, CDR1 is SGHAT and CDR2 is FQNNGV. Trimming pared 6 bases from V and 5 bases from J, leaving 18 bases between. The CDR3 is CASSSRLGAEDTQYF. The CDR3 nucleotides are TGTGCCAGCAGTTCCCGTTTGGGGGCGGAAGATACGCAGTATTTT.

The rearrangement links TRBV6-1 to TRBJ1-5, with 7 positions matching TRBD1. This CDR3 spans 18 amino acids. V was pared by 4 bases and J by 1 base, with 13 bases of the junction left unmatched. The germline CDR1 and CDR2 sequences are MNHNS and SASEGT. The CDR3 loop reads CASSAGTASRESNQPQHF. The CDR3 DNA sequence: TGTGCCAGCAGTGCCGGGACAGCGTCAAGAGAAAGCAATCAGCCCCAGCATTTT.

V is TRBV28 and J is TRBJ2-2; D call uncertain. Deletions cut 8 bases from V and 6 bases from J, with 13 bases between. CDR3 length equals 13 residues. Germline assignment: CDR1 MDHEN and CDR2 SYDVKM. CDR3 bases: TGTGCCAGCTGCCCTTACCAGGCCGGGGAGCTGTTTTTT. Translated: CASCPYQAGELFF.

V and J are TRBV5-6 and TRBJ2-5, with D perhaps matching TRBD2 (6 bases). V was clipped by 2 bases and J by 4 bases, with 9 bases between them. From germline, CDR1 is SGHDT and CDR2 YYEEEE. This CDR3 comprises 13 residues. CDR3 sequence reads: CASSFQGGETQYF. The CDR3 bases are TGTGCCAGCAGCTTTCAGGGAGGAGAGACCCAGTACTTC.

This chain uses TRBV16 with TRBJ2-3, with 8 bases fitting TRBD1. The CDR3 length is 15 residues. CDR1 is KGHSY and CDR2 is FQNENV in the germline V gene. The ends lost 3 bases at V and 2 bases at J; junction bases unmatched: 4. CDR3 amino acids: CASSQNRGATDTQYF. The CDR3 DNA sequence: TGTGCCAGCAGCCAGAACAGGGGGGCCACAGATACGCAGTATTTT.

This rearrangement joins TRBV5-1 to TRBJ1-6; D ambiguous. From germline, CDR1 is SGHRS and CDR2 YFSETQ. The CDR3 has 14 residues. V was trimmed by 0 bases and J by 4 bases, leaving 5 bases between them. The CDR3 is CASSLDSYNSPLHF. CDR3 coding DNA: TGCGCCAGCAGCTTGGACAGTTATAATTCACCCCTCCACTTT.

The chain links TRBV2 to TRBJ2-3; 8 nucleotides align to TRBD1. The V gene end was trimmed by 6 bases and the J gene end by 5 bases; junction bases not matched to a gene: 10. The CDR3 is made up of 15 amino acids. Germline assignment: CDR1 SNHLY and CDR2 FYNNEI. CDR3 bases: TGTGCCAGCAGGAGACAGGGGTTGGGAGAAGATACGCAGTATTTT. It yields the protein CASRRQGLGEDTQYF.

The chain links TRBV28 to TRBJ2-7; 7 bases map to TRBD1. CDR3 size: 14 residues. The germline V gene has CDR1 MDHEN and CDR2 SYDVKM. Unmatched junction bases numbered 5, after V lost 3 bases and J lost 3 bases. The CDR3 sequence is CASSFRQGVYEQYF. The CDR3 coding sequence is TGTGCCAGCAGTTTTAGGCAGGGGGTCTACGAGCAGTACTTC.

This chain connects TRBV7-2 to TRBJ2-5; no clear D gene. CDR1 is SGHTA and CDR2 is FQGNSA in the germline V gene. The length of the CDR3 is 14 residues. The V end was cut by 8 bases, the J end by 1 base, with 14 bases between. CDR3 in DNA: TGTGCCAGCGGCCGTATATCCCCCCAAGAGACCCAGTACTTC. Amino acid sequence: CASGRISPQETQYF.

The CDR3 here is CATQAGSLYEQYF. The CDR3 region has the DNA TGTGCCACTCAGGCAGGATCTCTCTACGAGCAGTACTTC. The chain links TRBV15 to TRBJ2-7; no clear D. V shed 9 bases and J shed 3 bases, with 15 bases lying between them. Germline V CDR1 and CDR2: LNHNV, YYDKDF (reference sequence). There are 13 residues in the CDR3.